The 13 T cell receptor beta chains listed next were all sequenced from one sample in a study of a mutant IDH1 vaccine in newly diagnosed glioma. Data came from immunoSEQ multiplex PCR; TCRdb stores just in-frame clones and leaves some out. Of 50,000 or so clones listed, about nine tenths are singletons. The time point here: baseline, week 1 (first vaccination visit). Noted treatment: pre-vaccination baseline after standard-of-care therapy. The input for sequencing was PBMCs, taken from a glioma patient treated with radiotherapy, temozolomide or both. The source of these receptors is a man aged 35-49 years with glioma.

The chain uses TRBV6-1 and TRBJ1-2; D is unclear. This CDR3 has 14 residues. V lost 2 bases and J 3 bases, leaving 10 bases between the germline ends. The V gene's germline CDR1 is MNHNS and CDR2 SASEGT. The chain's CDR3 is CASSELTAYYGYTF. CDR3 bases: TGTGCCAGCAGTGAATTAACAGCCTACTATGGCTACACCTTC.

The V and J genes are TRBV7-2 and TRBJ2-5, with D unclear. Trimming cost V 1 base and J 1 base, with 7 bases left between them. The germline V gene has CDR1 SGHTA and CDR2 FQGNSA. The CDR3 is made up of 14 amino acids. Here the CDR3 reads CASSLDGSQETQYF. The CDR3 DNA reads TGTGCCAGCAGCTTAGACGGCAGCCAAGAGACCCAGTACTTC.

This chain connects TRBV4-3 to TRBJ2-7; D assignment may be TRBD1 or TRBD2 (6 bases each). Trimming pared 0 bases from V and 4 bases from J, leaving 16 bases between. The CDR3 sequence is 16 residues long. Germline CDR1 reads LGHNA; CDR2 reads YSLEER. CDR3 loop: CASSQDRGRGRYEQYF. In DNA form, the CDR3 reads TGCGCCAGCAGCCAAGATAGGGGTCGGGGGCGATACGAGCAGTACTTC.

The V and J genes are TRBV4-3 and TRBJ2-3, with 8 bases identical to TRBD2. Germline CDR1 and CDR2: LGHNA and YSLEER. The CDR3 runs 17 residues. V shed 0 bases, J shed 1 base, and the junction held 6 bases outside the gene matches. As DNA, the CDR3 is TGCGCCAGCAGCCAAGAATTCAAAGCGGGAGGCACAGATACGCAGTATTTT. Its protein is CASSQEFKAGGTDTQYF.

Concerning this clone: A read error is likely, as this CDR3 ends without the conserved phenylalanine or tryptophan. It is unclear where the CDR3 begins or ends on the DNA, so no DNA is shown, and the CDR3 is as TCRdb lists it. CDR3 residues: CASSDRLASGDL. This sequence joins TRBV5-6 and TRBJ2-7; the D call TRBD2 from the table was never checked on the DNA. Termini included, the CDR3 measures 12 amino acids. Germline V gives CDR1 SGHDT, CDR2 YYEEEE.

The chain uses TRBV6-4 and TRBJ2-7, with a possible D match to TRBD2 (5 bases). Trimming stripped 5 bases from V and 5 bases from J, with 16 bases between. The CDR3 totals 14 residues. In germline, CDR1 is MRHNA, CDR2 SNTAGT. CDR3 nucleotides: TGTGCCAGCAGTACCCGGGGTAAGTTGCACGAGCAGTACTTC. It specifies CASSTRGKLHEQYF.

The CDR3 DNA reads as TGTGCCAGCAGTCCCGTGGACTACCGCTCCTACGAGCAGTACTTC. It yields the protein CASSPVDYRSYEQYF. This rearrangement joins TRBV27 to TRBJ2-7; possibly TRBD2 for D (6 bases). This CDR3 is 15 amino acids long. Trimming removed 5 bases from V and 0 bases from J, with 14 bases in between. The germline CDR1 and CDR2 sequences are MNHEY and SMNVEV (reference sequence).

The genes are TRBV9 and TRBJ2-3; perhaps TRBD2 as D (5 bases). The V and J ends lost 3 bases and 2 bases respectively, with 16 bases between them. Germline V gene data show CDR1 as SGDLS and CDR2 as YYNGEE. CDR3 length: 16 residues. The CDR3 reads CASSAHPRENTDTQYF. Written as DNA, the CDR3 is TGTGCCAGCAGCGCCCATCCCCGGGAAAACACAGATACGCAGTATTTT.

The chain uses TRBV19 and TRBJ2-2, with 7 nucleotides matching TRBD2. V shed 4 bases and J 1 base; nucleotides not matched to a gene: 6. Germline assignment: CDR1 LNHDA and CDR2 SQIVND (reference sequence). The CDR3 is 16 residues long. The CDR3 region has the DNA TGTGCCAGTAGTAGGGCGGGACTACGGAACACCGGGGAGCTGTTTTTT. Its translation is CASSRAGLRNTGELFF. Supplemented by reference TRBV19 and TRBJ2-2, the full variable domain reads DGGITQSPKYLFRKEGQNVTLSCEQNLNHDAMYWYRQDPGQGLRLIYYSQIVNDFQKGDIAEGYSVSREKKESFPLTVTSAQKNPTAFYLCASSRAGLRNTGELFFGEGSRLTVL.

The rearrangement uses TRBV19 and TRBJ2-5; D is unclear. This CDR3 is 11 amino acids long. Germline V gives CDR1 LNHDA, CDR2 SQIVND (reference sequence). V shed 3 bases and J shed 5 bases, with 4 bases lying between them. In DNA form, the CDR3 reads TGTGCCAGTAGTATTCGTGAGACCCAGTACTTC. It encodes CASSIRETQYF. The variable domain in full, with the rest retrieved from reference TRBV19 and TRBJ2-5, is DGGITQSPKYLFRKEGQNVTLSCEQNLNHDAMYWYRQDPGQGLRLIYYSQIVNDFQKGDIAEGYSVSREKKESFPLTVTSAQKNPTAFYLCASSIRETQYFGPGTRLLVL.

The genes are TRBV5-1 and TRBJ2-5; TRBD2 agrees at 14 bases. There are 16 residues in the CDR3. V lost 4 bases, J lost 4 bases, and 6 bases stayed unmatched. Germline CDR1 is SGHRS and CDR2 is YFSETQ. CDR3 nucleotide sequence: TGCGCCAGCAGCCCAGGGACTAGCGGGAGAGTAGAGACCCAGTACTTC. Protein product: CASSPGTSGRVETQYF.

A single count supports this clone. V gene TRBV6-6 combines with J gene TRBJ2-2; TRBD1 aligns across 9 bases. With 3 bases clipped from V and 6 bases from J, the junction kept 5 bases outside the gene matches. CDR3 length equals 15 residues. In germline, CDR1 is MNHNY, CDR2 SVGAGI (reference sequence). The CDR3 nucleotides read TGTGCCAGCAGTTATGGGACAGGGATCGCCGGGGAGCTGTTTTTT. Translated, it gives CASSYGTGIAGELFF.

DNA for the CDR3: TGCGCCAGCCCCGTCTACTACGAGCAGTACTTC. Translating it yields CASPVYYEQYF. The chain carries TRBV5-1 and TRBJ2-7; D gene ambiguous. Germline V gene data show CDR1 as SGHRS and CDR2 as YFSETQ. The CDR3 is made up of 11 amino acids. Trimming cost V 7 bases and J 3 bases, with 8 bases left between them.